Listed here are 8 T cell receptor beta chains from one sample, sequenced in a study of T cell changes during pregnancy in multiple sclerosis. Data came from immunoSEQ multiplex PCR; TCRdb stores just in-frame clones and leaves some out. The sample yields fewer than 70,000 clones, about 89% seen once. The specimen comprised peripheral blood, sampled in the first trimester of pregnancy. These receptors were collected from a female donor with multiple sclerosis, enrolled in a pregnancy study.

This clone was counted only a few times. This same CDR3 is encoded by further DNA sequences in the sample. V and J are TRBV19 and TRBJ1-1, with 8 bases lining up with TRBD1. Germline CDR1 LNHDA, CDR2 SQIVND (reference sequence). The CDR3 runs 13 residues. J lost 3 bases, V lost 5 bases, and 2 bases had no gene match. CDR3 loop: CASSADRDTEAFF. The CDR3 DNA reads as TGTGCCAGTAGTGCGGACAGGGACACTGAAGCTTTCTTT.

This clone has a single count. CDR3 residues: CASSLAGTSAYEQYF. As DNA, the CDR3 is TGCGCCAGCAGCTTGGCCGGGACTAGCGCCTACGAGCAGTACTTC. The V call is TRBV5-1, the J call TRBJ2-7; TRBD2 agrees at 10 bases. The length of the CDR3 is 15 residues. CDR1 SGHRS and CDR2 YFSETQ come from the germline V gene. V shed 0 bases, J shed 2 bases, and the junction held 2 bases outside the gene matches.

This chain connects TRBV10-1 to TRBJ1-1; 7 bases are a match to TRBD1. CDR3 length: 13 amino acids. The V segment lost 6 bases and the J segment 3 bases; nucleotides outside the gene matches: 4. Germline CDR1 and CDR2: WNHNN and SYGVQD (reference sequence). The CDR3 protein is CASSRGSDTEAFF. CDR3 sequence (DNA): TGCGCCAGCAGCAGGGGGTCGGACACTGAAGCTTTCTTT.

CDR3 amino acids: CASSAWTDNSPLHF. The CDR3 nucleotides read TGTGCCAGCAGCGCTTGGACAGACAATTCACCCCTCCACTTT. The V call is TRBV4-2, the J call TRBJ1-6, with a tentative D call TRBD1 (6 bases). CDR1 and CDR2 from the germline V gene are LGHNA and YNFKEQ. This CDR3 has 14 amino acids. V dropped 5 bases and J dropped 7 bases, with 12 bases sitting between them.

Worth noting for this clone: Within the sample, other DNA sequences also encode this same CDR3. The V gene is TRBV18, the J gene TRBJ1-1, with D perhaps matching TRBD1 (5 bases). Per the germline V gene, CDR1 is KGHSH and CDR2 is LQKENI. The CDR3 runs 14 residues. Trimming left V 1 base short and J 3 bases short, with 9 bases between. For the CDR3, the DNA is TGTGCCAGCTCACCACGGGGGGGGGACACTGAAGCTTTCTTT. Its protein is CASSPRGGDTEAFF.

V and J are TRBV29-1 and TRBJ1-1, with a possible D match to TRBD1 (5 bases). This CDR3 has 17 residues. CDR1 is SQVTM and CDR2 is ANQGSEA in the germline V gene. Between the trimmed V and J ends, which lost 7 bases and 0 bases, there was a span of 24 bases. CDR3 sequence: CSGAGLQGRSLNTEAFF. The CDR3 DNA is TGCAGCGGTGCCGGGTTGCAGGGTCGAAGCCTGAACACTGAAGCTTTCTTT.

The V and J genes are TRBV15 and TRBJ1-1; D possibly corresponds to TRBD1 (5 bases). The CDR3 length is 14 residues. CDR1 is LNHNV, CDR2 YYDKDF, per germline (reference sequence). V dropped 0 bases and J dropped 1 base, with 6 bases sitting between them. The CDR3 bases are TGTGCCACCAGCAGAGATGGGGCGAACACTGAAGCTTTCTTT. The encoded protein is CATSRDGANTEAFF.

V usage is TRBV19 and J usage is TRBJ2-2, with 10 nucleotides matching TRBD2. CDR3 size: 14 residues. Trimming took 6 bases from V and 4 from J; bases not matched to a gene: 2. Germline V lookup: CDR1 LNHDA, CDR2 SQIVND (reference sequence). CDR3 sequence reads: CASRRLAGTGELFF. CDR3 nucleotides: TGTGCCAGTAGAAGACTAGCGGGCACCGGGGAGCTGTTTTTT.